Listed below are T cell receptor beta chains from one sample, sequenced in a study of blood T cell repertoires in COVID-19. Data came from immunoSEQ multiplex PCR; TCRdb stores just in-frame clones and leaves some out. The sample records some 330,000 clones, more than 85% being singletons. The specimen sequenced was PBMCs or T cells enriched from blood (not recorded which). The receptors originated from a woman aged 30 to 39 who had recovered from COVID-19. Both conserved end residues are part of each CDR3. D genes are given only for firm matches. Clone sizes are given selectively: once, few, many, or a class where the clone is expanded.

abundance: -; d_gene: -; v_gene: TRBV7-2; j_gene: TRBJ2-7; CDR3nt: TGTGCCAGCAGCTTAGCAAGAGACGGGTACGAGCAGTACTTC; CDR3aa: CASSLARDGYEQYF
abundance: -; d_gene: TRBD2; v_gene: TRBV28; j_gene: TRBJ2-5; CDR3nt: TGTGCCAGCAGTTTTCGGACTAGAGGGCGGTTTTCCCAGTACTTC; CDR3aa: CASSFRTRGRFSQYF
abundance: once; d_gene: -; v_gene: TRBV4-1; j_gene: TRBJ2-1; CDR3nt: TGCGCCAGCAGGCGGGTACGGGGTTTGTACAATGAGCAGTTCTTC; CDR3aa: CASRRVRGLYNEQFF
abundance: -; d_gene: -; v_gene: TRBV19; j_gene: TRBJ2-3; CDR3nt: TGTGCCAGTAGTCAAGCCCCCACAGATACGCAGTATTTT; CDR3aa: CASSQAPTDTQYF
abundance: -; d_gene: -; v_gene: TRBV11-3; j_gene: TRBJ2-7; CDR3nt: TGTGCCAGCAGCAGCCAGACGGGGGAGCAGTACTTC; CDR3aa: CASSSQTGEQYF
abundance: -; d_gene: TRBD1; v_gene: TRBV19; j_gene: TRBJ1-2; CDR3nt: TGTGCCAGTAAAGACAGGGTGGACTATGGCTACACCTTC; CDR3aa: CASKDRVDYGYTF
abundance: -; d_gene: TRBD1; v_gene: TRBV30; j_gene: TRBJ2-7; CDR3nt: TGTGCCTGGGGCTTCACAGGGGCTGGCGAGCAGTACTTC; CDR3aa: CAWGFTGAGEQYF
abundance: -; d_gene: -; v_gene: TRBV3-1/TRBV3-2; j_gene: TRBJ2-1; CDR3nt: TGTGCCAGCAGCCAAGTTTCAGGGGTTAATGAGCAGTTCTTC; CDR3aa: CASSQVSGVNEQFF
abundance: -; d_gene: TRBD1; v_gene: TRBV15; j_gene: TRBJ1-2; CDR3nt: TGTGCCACCAGCCCTGGGACAGAGAACTATGGCTACACCTTC; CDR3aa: CATSPGTENYGYTF
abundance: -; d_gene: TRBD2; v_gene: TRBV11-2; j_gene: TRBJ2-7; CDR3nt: TGTGCCAGCAGCTTAAACAAGCGGGGGGATCAGTACTTC; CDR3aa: CASSLNKRGDQYF
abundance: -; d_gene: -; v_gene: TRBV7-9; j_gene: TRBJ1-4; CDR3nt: TGTGCCAGCAGCTCGACTTTAGGGGCTGAAAAACTGTTTTTT; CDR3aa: CASSSTLGAEKLFF
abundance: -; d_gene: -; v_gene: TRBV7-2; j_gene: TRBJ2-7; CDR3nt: TGTGCCAGCAGCTTAGGCCAAGTGACTAGGGTATACGAGCAGTACTTC; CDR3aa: CASSLGQVTRVYEQYF
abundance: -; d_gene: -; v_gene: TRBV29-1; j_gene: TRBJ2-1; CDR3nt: TGCAGCGTTGAAGAAGTCCGGGACAATGAGCAGTTCTTC; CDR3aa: CSVEEVRDNEQFF
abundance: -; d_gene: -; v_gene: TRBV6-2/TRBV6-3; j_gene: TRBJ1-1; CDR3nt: TGTGCCAGCAGTTGGTCCAGGGGTATCGTCACTGAAGCTTTCTTT; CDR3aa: CASSWSRGIVTEAFF
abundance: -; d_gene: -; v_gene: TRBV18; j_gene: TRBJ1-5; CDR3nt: TGTGCCAGCTCACCAGGGCAGAACAATCAGCCCCAGCATTTT; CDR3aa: CASSPGQNNQPQHF
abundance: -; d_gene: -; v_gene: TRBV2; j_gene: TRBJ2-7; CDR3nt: TGTGCCAGCAGCGCTACTCTCCACGAGCAGTACTTC; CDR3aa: CASSATLHEQYF
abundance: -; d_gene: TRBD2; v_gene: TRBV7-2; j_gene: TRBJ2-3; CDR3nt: TGTGCCAGCAGCTTAGTTATCCGGGAGGCAGGCACAGATACGCAGTATTTT; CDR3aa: CASSLVIREAGTDTQYF
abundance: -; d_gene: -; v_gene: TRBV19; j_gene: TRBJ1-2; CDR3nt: TGTGCCAGCAGTACCCAAAGGGCAGTCAGGGTCCATGGCTACACCTTC; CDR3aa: CASSTQRAVRVHGYTF
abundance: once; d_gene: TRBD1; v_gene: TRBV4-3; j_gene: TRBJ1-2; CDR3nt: TGCGCCAGCAGCCACCAGACAGGGTTGGGCTATGGCTACACCTTC; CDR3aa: CASSHQTGLGYGYTF
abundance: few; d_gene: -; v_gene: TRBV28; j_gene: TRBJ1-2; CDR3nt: TGTGCCAGCAGCCAGGGCTTCTATGGCTACACCTTC; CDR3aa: CASSQGFYGYTF
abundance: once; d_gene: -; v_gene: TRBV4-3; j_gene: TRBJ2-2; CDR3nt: TGCGCCAGCGCGACAGGGCCAGGGGGGCGGGCCGGGGAGCTGTTTTTT; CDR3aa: CASATGPGGRAGELFF
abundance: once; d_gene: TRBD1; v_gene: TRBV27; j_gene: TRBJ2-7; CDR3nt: TGTGCCAGCAGTTTAGGGCAGGGGGCCTACGAGCAGTACTTC; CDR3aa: CASSLGQGAYEQYF
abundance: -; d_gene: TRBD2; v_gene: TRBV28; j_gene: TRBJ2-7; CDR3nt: TGTGCCAGCAGTTTATCGACCCTAGCGGGAACCTACGAGCAGTACTTC; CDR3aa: CASSLSTLAGTYEQYF
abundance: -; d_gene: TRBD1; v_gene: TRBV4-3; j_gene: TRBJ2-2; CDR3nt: TGCGCCAGCAGCCAAGATGAGGGGGCTCCCGGGGAGCTGTTTTTT; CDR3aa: CASSQDEGAPGELFF
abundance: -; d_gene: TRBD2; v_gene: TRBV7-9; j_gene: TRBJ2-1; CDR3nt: TGTGCCAGCAGCGCCCCCGAGTTCGGAGCGGGGGAGCAGTTCTTC; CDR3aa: CASSAPEFGAGEQFF
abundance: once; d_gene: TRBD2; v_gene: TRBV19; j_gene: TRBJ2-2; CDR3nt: TGTGCCGGTACTACTAGCGGGAAATCGTTTTCCCCCGGGGAGCTGTTTTTT; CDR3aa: CAGTTSGKSFSPGELFF
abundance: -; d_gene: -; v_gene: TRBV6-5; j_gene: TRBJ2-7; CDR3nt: TGTGCCAGCAAGGGGATTTTTAGCCAATCCGAGCAGTACTTC; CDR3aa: CASKGIFSQSEQYF
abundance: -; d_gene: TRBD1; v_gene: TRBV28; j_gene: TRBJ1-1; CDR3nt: TGTGCCAGCAGTTTATGGCAGGGGGGGAACACTGAAGCTTTCTTT; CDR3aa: CASSLWQGGNTEAFF
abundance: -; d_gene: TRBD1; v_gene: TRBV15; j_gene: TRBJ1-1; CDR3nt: TGTGCCACCAGCAGAGACCGGACAGGCCACACTGAAGCTTTCTTT; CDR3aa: CATSRDRTGHTEAFF
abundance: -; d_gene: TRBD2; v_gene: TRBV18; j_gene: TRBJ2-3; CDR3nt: TGTGCCAGCTCACCCGGTCTAGCGGGGGGCGGAAGCACAGATACGCAGTATTTT; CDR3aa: CASSPGLAGGGSTDTQYF
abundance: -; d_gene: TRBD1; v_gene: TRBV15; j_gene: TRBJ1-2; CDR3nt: TGTGCCACCAGCGAACCTGGGACAGGAGATGGCTACACCTTC; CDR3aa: CATSEPGTGDGYTF
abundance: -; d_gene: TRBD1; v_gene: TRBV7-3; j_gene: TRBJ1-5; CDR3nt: TGTGCCAGCAGCTTAACTCCAGGGGGTAATCAGCCCCAGCATTTT; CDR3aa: CASSLTPGGNQPQHF
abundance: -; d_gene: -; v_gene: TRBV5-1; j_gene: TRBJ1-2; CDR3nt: TGCGCCAGCAGCGGAGGGTTGAACTATGGCTACACCTTC; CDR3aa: CASSGGLNYGYTF
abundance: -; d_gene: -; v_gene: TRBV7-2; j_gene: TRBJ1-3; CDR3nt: TGTGCCAGCAGCGAAAACCGGGGACAACTAAACTCTGGAAACACCATATATTTT; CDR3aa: CASSENRGQLNSGNTIYF
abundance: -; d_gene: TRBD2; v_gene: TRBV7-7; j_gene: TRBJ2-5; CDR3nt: TGTGCTAGCAGCTCAGCGGGAGGCCCCCCAGAGACCCAGTACTTC; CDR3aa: CASSSAGGPPETQYF
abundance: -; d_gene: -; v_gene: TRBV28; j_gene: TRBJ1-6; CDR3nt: TGTGCCAGCAGCCGACGCGGGACTAATAATTCACCCCTCCACTTT; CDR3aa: CASSRRGTNNSPLHF
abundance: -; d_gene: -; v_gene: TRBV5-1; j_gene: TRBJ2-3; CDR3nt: TGCGCCAGCCGCGGGGGCCGAGGGCCCACAGATACGCAGTATTTT; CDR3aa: CASRGGRGPTDTQYF
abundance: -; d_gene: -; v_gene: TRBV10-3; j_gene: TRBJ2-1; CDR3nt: TGTGCCATCAAGGACCCCTCGCCAAGCGGGCAATACAATGAGCAGTTCTTC; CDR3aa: CAIKDPSPSGQYNEQFF
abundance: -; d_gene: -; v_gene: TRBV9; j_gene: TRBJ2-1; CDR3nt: TGTGCCAGCAGCGTAGAGGCGGGCTCCTACAATGAGCAGTTCTTC; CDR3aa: CASSVEAGSYNEQFF
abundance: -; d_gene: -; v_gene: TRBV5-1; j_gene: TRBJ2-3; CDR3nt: TGCGCCAGCAGCTTTGAGGGAGACGGGGGAGATACGCAGTATTTT; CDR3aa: CASSFEGDGGDTQYF
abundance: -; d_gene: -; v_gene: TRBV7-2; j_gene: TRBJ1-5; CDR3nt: TGTGCCAGCAGCCAATTGTTTGGCAATCAGCCCCAGCATTTT; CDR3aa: CASSQLFGNQPQHF
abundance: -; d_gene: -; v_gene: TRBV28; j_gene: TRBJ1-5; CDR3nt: TGTGCCAGCAGTTCCGGACAGTACAATCAGCCCCAGCATTTT; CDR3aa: CASSSGQYNQPQHF
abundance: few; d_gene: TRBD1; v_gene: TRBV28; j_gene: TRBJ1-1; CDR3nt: TGTGCCAGCAGGCTTTGGACAGGGCGGAACACTGAAGCTTTCTTT; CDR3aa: CASRLWTGRNTEAFF
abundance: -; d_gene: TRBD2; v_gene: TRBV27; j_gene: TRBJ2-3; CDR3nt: TGTGCCAGCAGTTTATTACGCGGGGGGGGCACAGATACGCAGTATTTT; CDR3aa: CASSLLRGGGTDTQYF
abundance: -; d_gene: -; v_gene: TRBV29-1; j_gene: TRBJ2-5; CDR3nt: TGCAGCGTTTGGGTTTCGGGGGAGACCCAGTACTTC; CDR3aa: CSVWVSGETQYF
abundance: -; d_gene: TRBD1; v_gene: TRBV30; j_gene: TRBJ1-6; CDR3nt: TGTGCCTGGAGTTTTGGGACAGGGGATTCACCCCTCCACTTT; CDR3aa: CAWSFGTGDSPLHF
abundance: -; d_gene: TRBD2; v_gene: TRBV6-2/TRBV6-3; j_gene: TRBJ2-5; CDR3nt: TGTGCCAGCAGTTACGCGGGGGGCAGGGAGACCCAGTACTTC; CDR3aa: CASSYAGGRETQYF
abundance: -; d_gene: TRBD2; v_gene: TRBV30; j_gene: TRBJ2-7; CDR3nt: TGTGCCTGGAGTTTAAACGCATTCACTAGCGGGGGGCCTTCCTACGAGCAGTACTTC; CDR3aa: CAWSLNAFTSGGPSYEQYF
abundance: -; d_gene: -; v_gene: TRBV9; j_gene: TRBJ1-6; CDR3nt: TGTGCCAGCAGCGTAGACCCCCACACGAATAATTCACCCCTCCACTTT; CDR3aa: CASSVDPHTNNSPLHF
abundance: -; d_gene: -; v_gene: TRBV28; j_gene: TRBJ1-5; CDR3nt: TGTGCCAGCAGTTTAGGAGTTAGCAATCAGCCCCAGCATTTT; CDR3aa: CASSLGVSNQPQHF
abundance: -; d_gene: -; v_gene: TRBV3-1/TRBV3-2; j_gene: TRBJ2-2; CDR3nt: TGTGCCAGCAGCCAACAGGGGTTGAACACCGGGGAGCTGTTTTTT; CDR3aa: CASSQQGLNTGELFF
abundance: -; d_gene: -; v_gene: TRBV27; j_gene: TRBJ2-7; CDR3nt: TGTGCCAGCAGTTTAGCTGGGGGCCACTACGAGCAGTACTTC; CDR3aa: CASSLAGGHYEQYF
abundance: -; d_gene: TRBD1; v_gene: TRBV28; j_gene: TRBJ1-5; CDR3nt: TGTGCCAGCACCTCGGGACAGGGAGGCAATCAGCCCCAGCATTTT; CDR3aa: CASTSGQGGNQPQHF